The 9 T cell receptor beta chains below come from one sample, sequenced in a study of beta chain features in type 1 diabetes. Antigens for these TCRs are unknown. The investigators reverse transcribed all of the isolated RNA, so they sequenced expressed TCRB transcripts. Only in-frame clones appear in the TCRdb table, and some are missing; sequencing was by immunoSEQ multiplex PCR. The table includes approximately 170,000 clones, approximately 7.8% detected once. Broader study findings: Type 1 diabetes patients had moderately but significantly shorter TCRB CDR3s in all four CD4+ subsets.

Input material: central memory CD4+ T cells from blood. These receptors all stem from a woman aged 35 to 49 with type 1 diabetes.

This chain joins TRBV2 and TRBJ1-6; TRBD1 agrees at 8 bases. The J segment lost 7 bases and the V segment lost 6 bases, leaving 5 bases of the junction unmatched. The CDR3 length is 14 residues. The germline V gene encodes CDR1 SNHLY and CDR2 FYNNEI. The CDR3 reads CASRLGQGNSPLHF. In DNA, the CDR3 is TGTGCCAGCAGGCTCGGACAGGGCAATTCACCCCTCCACTTT.

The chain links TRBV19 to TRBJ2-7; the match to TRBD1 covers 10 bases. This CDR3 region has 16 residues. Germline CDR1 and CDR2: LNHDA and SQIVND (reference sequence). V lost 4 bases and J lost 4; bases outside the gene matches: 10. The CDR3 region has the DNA TGTGCCAGTAGTAGAAGCCGGGACAGGGGACAATACGAGCAGTACTTC. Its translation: CASSRSRDRGQYEQYF.

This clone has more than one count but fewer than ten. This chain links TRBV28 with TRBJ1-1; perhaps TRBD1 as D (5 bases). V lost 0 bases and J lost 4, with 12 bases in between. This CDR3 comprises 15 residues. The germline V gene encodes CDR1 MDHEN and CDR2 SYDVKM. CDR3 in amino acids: CASSLWAGGGTEAFF. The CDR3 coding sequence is TGTGCCAGCAGTTTATGGGCAGGCGGGGGCACTGAAGCTTTCTTT.

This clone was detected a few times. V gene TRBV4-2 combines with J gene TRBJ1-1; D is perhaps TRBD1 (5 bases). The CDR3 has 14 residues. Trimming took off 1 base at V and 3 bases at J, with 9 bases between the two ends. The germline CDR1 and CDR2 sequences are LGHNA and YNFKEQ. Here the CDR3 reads CASSQGTGDTEAFF. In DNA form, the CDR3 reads TGTGCCAGCAGCCAAGGAACAGGCGACACTGAAGCTTTCTTT.

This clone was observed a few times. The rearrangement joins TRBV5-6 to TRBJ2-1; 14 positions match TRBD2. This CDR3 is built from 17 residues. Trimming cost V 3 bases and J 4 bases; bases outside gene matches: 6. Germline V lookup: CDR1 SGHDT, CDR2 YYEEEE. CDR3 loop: CASSWGLAGVKYNEQFF. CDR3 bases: TGTGCCAGCAGCTGGGGACTAGCGGGGGTGAAATACAATGAGCAGTTCTTC.

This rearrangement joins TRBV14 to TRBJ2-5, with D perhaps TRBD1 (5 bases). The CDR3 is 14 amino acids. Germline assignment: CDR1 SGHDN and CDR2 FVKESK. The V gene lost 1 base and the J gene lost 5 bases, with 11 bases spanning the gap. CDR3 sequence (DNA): TGTGCCAGCAGCCAAGTAGGGGCGTGGGAGACCCAGTACTTC. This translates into CASSQVGAWETQYF.

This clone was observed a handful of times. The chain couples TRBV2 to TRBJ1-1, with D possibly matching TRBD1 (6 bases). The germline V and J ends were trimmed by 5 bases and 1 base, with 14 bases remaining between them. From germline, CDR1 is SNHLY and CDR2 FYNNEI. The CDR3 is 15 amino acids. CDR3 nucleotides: TGTGCCAGCAGTCCTACAGGGATCGGGAACACTGAAGCTTTCTTT. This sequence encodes CASSPTGIGNTEAFF.

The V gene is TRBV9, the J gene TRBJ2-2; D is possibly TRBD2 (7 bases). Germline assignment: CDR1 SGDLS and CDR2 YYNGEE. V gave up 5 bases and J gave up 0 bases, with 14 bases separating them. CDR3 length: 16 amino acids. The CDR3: CASSQAGAANTGELFF. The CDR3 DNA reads TGTGCCAGCAGTCAGGCGGGGGCAGCGAACACCGGGGAGCTGTTTTTT.

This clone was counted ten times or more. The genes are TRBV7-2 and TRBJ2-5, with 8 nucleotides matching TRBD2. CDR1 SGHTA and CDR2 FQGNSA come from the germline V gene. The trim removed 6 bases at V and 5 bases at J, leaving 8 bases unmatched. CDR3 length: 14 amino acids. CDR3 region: CASRWTSWQETQYF. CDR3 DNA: TGTGCCAGCAGATGGACTAGCTGGCAGGAGACCCAGTACTTC.